One and the same sample provided the 28 T cell receptor beta chains below, sequenced in a study of technical replicates of blood from several donors. Produced via immunoSEQ multiplex PCR; TCRdb's table is partial and in-frame only. Here the sample spans tens of thousands of clones, 80% to 90% being singletons. The sequenced sample consisted of PBMCs. These receptors all come from a human donor in good health. Some clones in this sample may be carry-over from other donors' samples.

The rearrangement links TRBV9 to TRBJ2-7, with D possibly being TRBD1 (5 bases). V lost 5 bases and J lost 5, with 17 bases in between. The CDR3 consists of 14 residues. Germline V gives CDR1 SGDLS, CDR2 YYNGEE. The CDR3 here is CASSVGRLPHEQYF. In DNA, the CDR3 is TGTGCCAGCAGTGTGGGGCGACTCCCCCACGAGCAGTACTTC.

J is TRBJ2-2 and V is TRBV7-3; 7 bases line up with TRBD2. Trimming at V came to 4 bases and at J to 7 bases, leaving 12 bases not matched to a gene. CDR1 and CDR2 from the germline V gene are SGHTA and FQGTGA. The CDR3 is made up of 16 amino acids. The CDR3 nucleotides are TGTGCCAGCAGCTCCAAAGGGACTATTGTGAGCGGGGAGCTGTTTTTT. This codes for CASSSKGTIVSGELFF.

Concerning this clone: The same CDR3 is also encoded by other DNA sequences in this sample. The rearrangement joins TRBV5-1 to TRBJ2-1, with D possibly being TRBD2 (6 bases). V lost 4 bases and J lost 2, with 10 bases in between. Looked up from germline, CDR1 is SGHRS and CDR2 is YFSETQ. The length of the CDR3 is 14 residues. CDR3 amino acids: CASSLSGAYNEQFF. As DNA, the CDR3 is TGCGCCAGCAGCCTTAGCGGAGCCTACAATGAGCAGTTCTTC.

The rearrangement joins TRBV30 to TRBJ2-1; TRBD2 aligns across 14 bases. Germline V gene sequence: CDR1 GTSNPN, CDR2 SVGIG (reference sequence). V dropped 3 bases and J dropped 4; count of bases not matched to a gene: 5. The CDR3 has 16 residues. The CDR3 spells CAWRTSGRAGYNEQFF. The DNA of the CDR3 is TGTGCCTGGAGGACTAGCGGGAGGGCTGGGTACAATGAGCAGTTCTTC.

This sequence joins TRBV29-1 and TRBJ2-7; possibly TRBD1 for D (6 bases). Trimming removed 6 bases from V and 5 bases from J, with 14 bases in between. CDR3 length: 12 amino acids. In germline, CDR1 is SQVTM, CDR2 ANQGSEA. CDR3 protein: CSVAQGIHEQYF. The CDR3 DNA sequence: TGCAGCGTGGCACAGGGAATCCACGAGCAGTACTTC.

This clone was picked up many times. This CDR3 reads CARNAGGKGGTEAFF. The CDR3 DNA follows: TGTGCCCGGAATGCAGGGGGCAAGGGGGGCACTGAAGCTTTCTTT. The chain is built from TRBV30 and TRBJ1-1; 8 bases are a match to TRBD1. This CDR3 region has 15 residues. V shed 8 bases and J 4 bases; nucleotides not matched to a gene: 15. From germline, CDR1 is GTSNPN and CDR2 SVGIG (reference sequence).

This clone has just a few counts. The same CDR3 arises from other DNA sequences in this sample as well. The chain recombines TRBV7-2 with TRBJ2-1, with no clear D. Trimming cost V 1 base and J 0 bases, with 4 bases left between them. From germline, CDR1 is SGHTA and CDR2 FQGNSA. This CDR3 is built from 14 residues. The CDR3 coding sequence is TGTGCCAGCAGCTTAGACAGCTCCTACAATGAGCAGTTCTTC. It codes for CASSLDSSYNEQFF.

The chain recombines TRBV11-1 with TRBJ2-7, with 9 bases aligning to TRBD1. Germline trimming cut 5 bases from V and 6 bases from J; bases unmatched to any gene: 8. The CDR3 totals 14 residues. Germline V CDR1 and CDR2: SGHAT, FQDESV (reference sequence). The CDR3 reads CASSLRDRVGEQYF. The DNA for the CDR3 is TGTGCCAGCAGCCTCCGGGACAGGGTTGGCGAGCAGTACTTC.

The rearrangement uses TRBV7-3 and TRBJ2-7; D unclear. CDR1 and CDR2 from the germline V gene are SGHTA and FQGTGA. The CDR3 sequence is 14 residues long. V dropped 5 bases and J dropped 5 bases, with 16 bases sitting between them. CDR3 sequence: CASSPTPQAHEQYF. The CDR3 bases are TGTGCCAGCAGCCCGACCCCCCAGGCCCACGAGCAGTACTTC.

This chain joins TRBV1 and TRBJ2-4; the D call in the table, TRBD2, was not verified against the DNA. TRBV1 is assigned pseudogene status. The CDR3 sequence is 16 residues long. The CDR3: CTSRRTSGVTKNIQYF. CDR3 sequence (DNA): TGCACCAGCCGGCGGACTAGCGGGGTTACCAAAAACATTCAGTACTTC.

V is TRBV19 and J is TRBJ2-6; D possibly corresponds to TRBD1 (6 bases). Germline CDR1 is LNHDA and CDR2 is SQIVND (reference sequence). The germline V and J ends were trimmed by 3 bases and 0 bases, with 12 bases remaining between them. This CDR3 contains 17 residues. This CDR3 is CASSIVGHGSGANVLTF. The CDR3 DNA reads TGTGCCAGTAGTATCGTGGGACACGGCTCTGGGGCCAACGTCCTGACTTTC.

This chain links TRBV7-9 with TRBJ1-2; D remains ambiguous. Germline V CDR1 and CDR2: SEHNR, FQNEAQ (reference sequence). V lost 6 bases to trimming and J lost 3 bases, with 20 bases between them. CDR3 length equals 16 residues. The CDR3 DNA reads as TGTGCCAGCAGTCAAAGCCGGGGAACTCAGGACTATGGCTACACCTTC. This sequence encodes CASSQSRGTQDYGYTF.

This sequence joins TRBV7-3 and TRBJ2-3; TRBD2 aligns across 8 bases. The CDR3 covers 15 residues. Germline V gene sequence: CDR1 SGHTA, CDR2 FQGTGA. The junction had 9 bases not matched to a gene; V was cut back by 4 bases and J by 6 bases. The chain's CDR3 is CASSSQAGALDTQYF. For the CDR3, the DNA is TGTGCCAGCAGCTCCCAAGCGGGGGCCTTGGATACGCAGTATTTT.

The sample holds one count of this clone. The chain has TRBV19 and TRBJ2-5; D might be TRBD2 (6 bases). The V and J ends lost 5 bases and 4 bases respectively, with 17 bases between them. Germline lookup yields CDR1 LNHDA and CDR2 SQIVND (reference sequence). The CDR3 has 15 residues. The CDR3 nucleotides are TGTGCCAGTAGTCCCCCCCTACTAGCTGGAGAGACCCAGTACTTC. Residues: CASSPPLLAGETQYF. Drawing the rest from reference TRBV19 and TRBJ2-5, the complete variable domain is DGGITQSPKYLFRKEGQNVTLSCEQNLNHDAMYWYRQDPGQGLRLIYYSQIVNDFQKGDIAEGYSVSREKKESFPLTVTSAQKNPTAFYLCASSPPLLAGETQYFGPGTRLLVL.

The V call is TRBV7-6, the J call TRBJ2-5; 14 bases are shared with TRBD2. The CDR3 length is 17 residues. Germline lookup yields CDR1 SGHVS and CDR2 FNYEAQ. J lost 5 bases, V lost 6 bases, and 11 bases had no gene match. The DNA for the CDR3 is TGTGCCAGCAGTCAGGCCGGGACTAGCGGGGGTGCGGAGACCCAGTACTTC. Amino acids: CASSQAGTSGGAETQYF.

The chain is built from TRBV9 and TRBJ1-3; perhaps TRBD1 as D (5 bases). The CDR3 consists of 16 residues. Germline V lookup: CDR1 SGDLS, CDR2 YYNGEE. V gave up 7 bases and J gave up 0 bases, with 17 bases separating them. As DNA, the CDR3 is TGTGCCAGCTTCCCGACAGCAGAATCCTCTGGAAACACCATATATTTT. The encoded protein is CASFPTAESSGNTIYF.

The genes are TRBV6-5 and TRBJ2-5, with no clear D. The V end lost 4 bases, the J end lost 5 bases, and 5 bases lay between the germline ends. Germline V gene sequence: CDR1 MNHEY, CDR2 SVGAGI. The length of the CDR3 is 11 residues. CDR3 sequence reads: CASSSGETQYF. The CDR3 DNA reads as TGTGCCAGCAGTTCCGGGGAGACCCAGTACTTC.

The chain couples TRBV5-8 to TRBJ1-3; D not resolved. This CDR3 is 14 amino acids long. Trimming took off 1 base at V and 2 bases at J, with 7 bases between the two ends. Germline lookup yields CDR1 SGHTS and CDR2 YDEGEE. CDR3 in amino acids: CASSLRRPGNTIYF. CDR3 coding DNA: TGTGCCAGCAGCTTGAGGCGGCCTGGAAACACCATATATTTT.

This CDR3 reads CASSEGQATDTQYF. CDR3 DNA sequence: TGTGCCAGCAGTGAAGGACAGGCCACAGATACGCAGTATTTT. The J gene is TRBJ2-3, the V gene TRBV2; D perhaps matches TRBD1 (6 bases). Trimming pared 1 base from V and 2 bases from J, leaving 7 bases between. The CDR3 is made up of 14 amino acids. Germline CDR1 SNHLY, CDR2 FYNNEI.

The chain recombines TRBV10-3 with TRBJ1-2, with D possibly TRBD1 on 5 matching bases. The CDR3 runs 14 residues. V gave up 7 bases and J gave up 1 base, with 13 bases separating them. The germline CDR1 and CDR2 sequences are ENHRY and SYGVKD. The CDR3 nucleotides read TGTGCCATCACAGCGGGACGGAATAACTATGGCTACACCTTC. The encoded protein is CAITAGRNNYGYTF.

The rearrangement uses TRBV25-1 and TRBJ2-7; D is ambiguous. V was cut by 5 bases and J by 3 bases, with 5 bases left in between. The CDR3 covers 11 residues. Germline V CDR1 and CDR2: MGHDK, SYGVNS. This CDR3 reads CASSSYYEQYF. Here the CDR3 DNA reads TGTGCCAGCAGTTCCTACTACGAGCAGTACTTC.

In this sample, this clone turned up a few times. The chain links TRBV7-9 to TRBJ2-5; TRBD2 matches at 9 bases. Germline V gene data show CDR1 as SEHNR and CDR2 as FQNEAQ (reference sequence). V shed 3 bases, J shed 5 bases, and the junction held 7 bases outside the gene matches. This CDR3 contains 15 residues. The CDR3 coding sequence is TGTGCCAGCAGCTTCACGGGACTAGCAACGGAGACCCAGTACTTC. Its translation: CASSFTGLATETQYF.

Turning to this clone: A read error is possible here, since a much larger clone lies one base away. The V call is TRBV7-8, the J call TRBJ1-5, with 10 bases fitting TRBD1. V gave up 8 bases and J gave up 5 bases; unmatched junction bases: 0. The CDR3 is made up of 12 amino acids. CDR1 is SGHVS and CDR2 is FQNEAQ in the germline V gene. The CDR3 DNA reads as TGTGCCAGCGGGACAGGGGATCAGCCCCAGCATTTT. Its protein product is CASGTGDQPQHF.

This chain links TRBV11-2 with TRBJ2-6; D gene uncertain. Germline V gives CDR1 SGHAT, CDR2 FQNNGV. The CDR3 is made up of 19 amino acids. V lost 1 base to trimming and J lost 0 bases, with 16 bases between them. Written as DNA, the CDR3 is TGTGCCAGCAGCTTAGGTGCTGGTACACCTCTCTCTGGGGCCAACGTCCTGACTTTC. Translated, it gives CASSLGAGTPLSGANVLTF.

V usage is TRBV5-1 and J usage is TRBJ2-5, with D tentatively TRBD1 (6 bases). Germline V lookup: CDR1 SGHRS, CDR2 YFSETQ. This CDR3 has 14 residues. With 4 bases removed from V and 0 bases from J, the gap between germline ends came to 10 bases. CDR3 region: CASSPRDNQETQYF. As DNA, the CDR3 is TGCGCCAGCAGCCCCCGGGACAACCAAGAGACCCAGTACTTC.

The rearrangement uses TRBV6-5 and TRBJ2-2, with 10 bases aligning to TRBD2. This CDR3 spans 15 amino acids. V was clipped by 6 bases and J by 4 bases; unmatched bases: 5. Germline CDR1 MNHEY, CDR2 SVGAGI. Here the CDR3 DNA reads TGTGCCAGCAGCAGGACTAGCGGACTCACCGGGGAGCTGTTTTTT. Translating it yields CASSRTSGLTGELFF.

The chain is built from TRBV6-5 and TRBJ2-7; 8 nucleotides line up with TRBD2. This CDR3 region has 14 residues. Germline CDR1 is MNHEY and CDR2 is SVGAGI. V lost 4 bases and J lost 3; bases outside the gene matches: 5. CDR3 in DNA: TGTGCCAGCAGTTTCCAGCGGGAGAACTACGAGCAGTACTTC. It specifies CASSFQRENYEQYF.

The rearrangement joins TRBV7-9 to TRBJ2-7; 10 bases are a match to TRBD2. Per germline, CDR1 SEHNR and CDR2 FQNEAQ (reference sequence). The trim removed 3 bases at V and 6 bases at J, leaving 2 bases unmatched. The CDR3 length is 13 residues. CDR3 nucleotides: TGTGCCAGCAGCTTTAGCGGGGGGACCGAGCAGTACTTC. Its translation: CASSFSGGTEQYF. Full variable domain (remainder filled in from reference TRBV7-9 and TRBJ2-7): DTGVSQNPRHKITKRGQNVTFRCDPISEHNRLYWYRQTLGQGPEFLTYFQNEAQLEKSRLLSDRFSAERPKGSFSTLEIQRTEQGDSAMYLCASSFSGGTEQYFGPGTRLTVT.